The 5 T cell receptor beta chains below all came from one sample that was sequenced in a study of CD8 T cells in ankylosing spondylitis. TCRdb itself ran the 5' RACE reads through MiXCR, one entry per CDR3 protein. Of 340,000 or so distinct CDR3 sequences in the sample, under 15% were seen once. The sample taken for sequencing was blood, either unsorted or a sorted T cell fraction (not recorded which). These TCRs come from a male donor with ankylosing spondylitis or in good health (not recorded which).

This clonotype was detected a few times. V and J are TRBV29-1 and TRBJ2-7; D assignment may be TRBD1 or TRBD2 (5 bases each). This CDR3 contains 14 residues. From germline, CDR1 is SQVTM and CDR2 ANQGSEA. V dropped 6 bases and J dropped 1 base, with 16 bases sitting between them. CDR3 sequence reads: CSVRPGRVSYEQYF. For the CDR3, the DNA is TGCAGCGTGAGACCGGGACGGGTGTCCTACGAGCAGTACTTC.

This clonotype was observed a few times. The gene calls are TRBV4-2 and TRBJ1-2, with 7 nucleotides matching TRBD1. The germline CDR1 and CDR2 sequences are LGHNA and YNFKEQ. The CDR3 spans 18 residues. V gave up 0 bases and J gave up 5 bases; unmatched junction bases: 15. The CDR3 nucleotides are TGTGCCAGCAGCCAAGATCGGCAGGGACCAACAGGGGATTATGGCTACACCTTC. It encodes CASSQDRQGPTGDYGYTF.

This clonotype was picked up a small number of times. The chain combines TRBV5-5 with TRBJ2-1; 10 bases match TRBD2. CDR1 is SGHKS and CDR2 is YYEKEE in the germline V gene (reference sequence). The CDR3 runs to 16 residues. Unmatched junction bases numbered 10, after V lost 6 bases and J lost 4 bases. This CDR3 is CASIPGLAELYNEQFF. CDR3 coding DNA: TGTGCCAGCATCCCTGGACTAGCGGAACTTTACAATGAGCAGTTCTTC. Based on the CDR3 plus reference TRBV5-5 and TRBJ2-1, the full variable domain is DAGVTQSPTHLIKTRGQQVTLRCSPISGHKSVSWYQQVLGQGPQFIFQYYEKEERGRGNFPDRFSARQFPNYSSELNVNALLLGDSALYLCASIPGLAELYNEQFFGPGTRLTVL.

The table lists this clonotype with many counts. The genes are TRBV7-9 and TRBJ2-3; tentative D call: TRBD1 (5 bases). Trimming took off 1 base at V and 7 bases at J, with 6 bases between the two ends. This CDR3 contains 12 residues. Germline CDR1 reads SEHNR; CDR2 reads FQNEAQ (reference sequence). In nucleotides, the CDR3 is TGTGCCAGCAGCTTAGAGGGGAATACGCAGTATTTT. This encodes CASSLEGNTQYF.

This clonotype showed up many times. The chain uses TRBV12-3 or TRBV12-4 and TRBJ1-1, with 10 nucleotides matching TRBD1. This CDR3 comprises 14 residues. The V and J ends lost 6 bases and 5 bases, in that order; junction bases with no gene match: 6. In nucleotides, the CDR3 is TGTGCCAGCAGCTACGACAGGGGGCGGACTGAAGCTTTCTTT. Translation gives CASSYDRGRTEAFF.